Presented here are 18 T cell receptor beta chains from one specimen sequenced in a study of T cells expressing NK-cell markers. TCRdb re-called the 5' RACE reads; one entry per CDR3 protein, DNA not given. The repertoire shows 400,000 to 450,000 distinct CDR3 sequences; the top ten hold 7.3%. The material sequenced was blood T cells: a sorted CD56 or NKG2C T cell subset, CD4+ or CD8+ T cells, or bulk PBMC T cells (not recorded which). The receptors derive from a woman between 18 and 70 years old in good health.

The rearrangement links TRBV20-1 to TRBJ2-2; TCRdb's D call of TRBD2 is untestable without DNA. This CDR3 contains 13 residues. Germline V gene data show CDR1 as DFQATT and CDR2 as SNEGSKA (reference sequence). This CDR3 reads CSARLGGAGELFF.

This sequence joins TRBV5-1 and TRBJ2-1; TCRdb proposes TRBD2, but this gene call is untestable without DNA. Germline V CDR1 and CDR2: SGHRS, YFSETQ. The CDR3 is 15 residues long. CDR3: CASSLYGTSGNEQFF.

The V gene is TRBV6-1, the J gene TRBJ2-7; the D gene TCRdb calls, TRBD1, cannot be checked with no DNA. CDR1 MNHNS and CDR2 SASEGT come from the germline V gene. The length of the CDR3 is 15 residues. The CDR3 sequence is CASSSRTGSSYEQYF.

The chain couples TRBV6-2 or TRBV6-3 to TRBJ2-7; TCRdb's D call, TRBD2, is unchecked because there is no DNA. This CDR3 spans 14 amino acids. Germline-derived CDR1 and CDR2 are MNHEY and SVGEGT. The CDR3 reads CASSYGLAAYEQYF.

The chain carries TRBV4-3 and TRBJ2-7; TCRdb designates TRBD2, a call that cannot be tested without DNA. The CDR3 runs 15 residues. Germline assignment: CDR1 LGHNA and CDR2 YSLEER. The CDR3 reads CASSQGASGSYEQYF.

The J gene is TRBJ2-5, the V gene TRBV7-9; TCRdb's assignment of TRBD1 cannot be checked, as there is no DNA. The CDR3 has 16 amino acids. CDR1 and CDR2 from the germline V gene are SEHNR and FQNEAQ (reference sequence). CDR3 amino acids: CASSPETGGVGETQYF.

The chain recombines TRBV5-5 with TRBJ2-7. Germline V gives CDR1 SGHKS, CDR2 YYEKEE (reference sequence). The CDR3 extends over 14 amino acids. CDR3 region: CASSFILKDYEQYF.

CDR3 sequence reads: CASSQEALSGAKETQYF. This rearrangement joins TRBV3-1 to TRBJ2-5; TCRdb's D gene call, TRBD1, goes unchecked for lack of DNA. Germline values: CDR1 LGHDT, CDR2 YNNKEL (reference sequence). The CDR3 runs to 17 residues.

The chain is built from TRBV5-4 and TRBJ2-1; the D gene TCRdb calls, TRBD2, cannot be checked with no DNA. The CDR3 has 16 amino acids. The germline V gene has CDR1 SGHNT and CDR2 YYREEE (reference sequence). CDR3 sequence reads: CASSLVAGGSSNEQFF.

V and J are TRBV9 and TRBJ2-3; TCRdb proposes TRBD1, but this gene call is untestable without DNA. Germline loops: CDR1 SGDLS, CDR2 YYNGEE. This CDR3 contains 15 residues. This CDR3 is CASSVVASGSDTQYF.

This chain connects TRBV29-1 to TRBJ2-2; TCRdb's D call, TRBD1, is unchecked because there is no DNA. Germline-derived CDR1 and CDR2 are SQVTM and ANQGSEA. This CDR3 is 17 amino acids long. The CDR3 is CSVRGTGDPPTTGELFF.

The CDR3 is CASSWDWNQPQHF. This chain connects TRBV11-2 to TRBJ1-5. Germline V gene sequence: CDR1 SGHAT, CDR2 FQNNGV. The CDR3 is made up of 13 amino acids. Variable domain in full (rest from reference TRBV11-2 and TRBJ1-5): EAGVAQSPRYKIIEKRQSVAFWCNPISGHATLYWYQQILGQGPKLLIQFQNNGVVDDSQLPKDRFSAERLKGVDSTLKIQPAKLEDSAVYLCASSWDWNQPQHFGDGTRLSIL.

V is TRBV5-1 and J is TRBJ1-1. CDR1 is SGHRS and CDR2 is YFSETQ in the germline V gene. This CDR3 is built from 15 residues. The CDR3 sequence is CASSLDEVATTEAFF.

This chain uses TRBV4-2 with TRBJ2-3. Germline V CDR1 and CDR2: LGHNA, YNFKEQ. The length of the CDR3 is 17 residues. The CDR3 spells CASSQEDSRTSTDTQYF.

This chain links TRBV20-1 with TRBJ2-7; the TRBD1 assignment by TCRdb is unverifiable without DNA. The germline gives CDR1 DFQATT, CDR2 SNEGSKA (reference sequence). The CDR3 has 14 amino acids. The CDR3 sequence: CSASGDRVPYEQYF.

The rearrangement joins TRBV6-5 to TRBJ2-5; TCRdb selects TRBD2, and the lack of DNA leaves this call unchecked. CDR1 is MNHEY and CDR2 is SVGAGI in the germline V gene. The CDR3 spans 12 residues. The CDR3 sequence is CASSSGLSSQYF.

CDR3 protein: CASSPAYTGELFF. The chain uses TRBV7-2 and TRBJ2-2; TCRdb outputs TRBD2, but without DNA this stays unchecked. The CDR3 consists of 13 residues. CDR1 is SGHTA and CDR2 is FQGNSA in the germline V gene.

CDR3 residues: CASSWGSTGELFF. V and J are TRBV27 and TRBJ2-2. CDR1 MNHEY and CDR2 SMNVEV come from the germline V gene (reference sequence). The CDR3 consists of 13 residues.